One sample yielded the 21 T cell receptor beta chains listed below, sequenced in a study of tumor and adjacent non-tumor tissue in lung cancer. RNA was extracted from bulk tissue without any cell sorting. A modified ARM-PCR protocol with three rounds of nested PCR amplified TCRbeta. TCRdb reprocessed the multiplex PCR reads with MiXCR, giving one entry per CDR3 protein. The table records 65,000 to 80,000 distinct CDR3 sequences, around three quarters of them present only once. The source material was lung tumor tissue. These receptor sequences come from a man in his fifties or sixties with non-small cell lung cancer.

With respect to this clonotype: Since a much larger clone is just one base distant, this may be a read error. This chain joins TRBV5-1 and TRBJ2-2, with D unclear. The CDR3 is made up of 17 amino acids. Trimming stripped 5 bases from V and 4 bases from J, with 21 bases between. CDR1 is SGHRS and CDR2 is YFSETQ in the germline V gene. This CDR3 is CASRRRDPISITGELFF. CDR3 nucleotide sequence: TGCGCCAGCAGACGGCGCGATCCCATTAGCATCACCGGGGAGCTGTTTTTT.

Worth noting for this clonotype: A clone one base away is much larger, so this may be a read error. V gene TRBV5-4 combines with J gene TRBJ2-6, with a tentative D call TRBD2 (5 bases). The CDR3 is made up of 17 amino acids. In germline, CDR1 is SGHNT, CDR2 YYREEE (reference sequence). Between the trimmed V and J ends, which lost 3 bases and 2 bases, there was a span of 15 bases. CDR3 sequence reads: CASSSRASSAGANVLTF. CDR3 in DNA: TGTGCCAGCAGCTCCCGAGCTAGCAGCGCTGGGGCCAACGTCCTGACTTTC.

The chain uses TRBV6-5 and TRBJ2-7; 7 bases are shared with TRBD1. Germline CDR1 and CDR2: MNHEY and SVGAGI. Trimming took 6 bases from V and 9 from J; bases not matched to a gene: 14. The CDR3 spans 14 residues. The CDR3 sequence: CASRDIGGGYVQYF. CDR3 nucleotide sequence: TGTGCCAGCAGAGATATAGGGGGCGGGTATGTGCAGTACTTC.

With respect to this clonotype: A junction boundary mismatches the germline segment, possibly from a read error. The chain links TRBV27 to TRBJ2-7; D is possibly TRBD1 or TRBD2 (6 bases each). The CDR3 has 15 amino acids. In germline, CDR1 is MNHEY, CDR2 SMNVEV (reference sequence). The CDR3 here is CARSLTRGLLNEQYF. CDR3 bases: TGTGCCAGGAGTTTAACCCGGGGGCTCTTGAACGAGCAGTACTTC.

V and J are TRBV20-1 and TRBJ2-7, with TRBD2 as a possible D gene (7 bases). The CDR3 covers 14 residues. V lost 0 bases to trimming and J lost 3 bases, with 12 bases between them. The germline V gene has CDR1 DFQATT and CDR2 SNEGSKA (reference sequence). The CDR3 coding sequence is TGCAGTGCTAGAGACAGGGGACTACGCTACGAGCAGTACTTC. This gives the protein CSARDRGLRYEQYF.

V usage is TRBV6-5 and J usage is TRBJ2-7, with D unresolved. The CDR3 is 13 amino acids. Germline V gene sequence: CDR1 MNHEY, CDR2 SVGAGI. The CDR3 here is CASKGWQSYEQYV. The CDR3 DNA follows: TGTGCCAGCAAAGGATGGCAGTCCTACGAGCAGTATGTC.

This clonotype was counted a few times. No conserved phenylalanine or tryptophan is present at the end of the CDR3, so a read error is the likely explanation. This sequence joins TRBV5-1 and TRBJ1-1, with 11 bases fitting TRBD1. V lost 3 bases and J lost 4; bases outside the gene matches: 2. The CDR3 sequence is 14 residues long. Germline loops: CDR1 SGHRS, CDR2 YFSETQ. As DNA, the CDR3 is TGCGCCAGCAGCTCCGGGACAGGGGGCACTGAAGCTTTCATT. It yields the protein CASSSGTGGTEAFI.

The chain joins TRBV6-1 to TRBJ2-6, with TRBD2 matching 14 bases. The length of the CDR3 is 17 residues. Germline loops: CDR1 MNHNS, CDR2 SASEGT. DNA for the CDR3: TGTGCTAGCTTACCGGGACTAGCGGGAGTTGGGGCCAACGTCCTGACTTTC. Its protein product is CASLPGLAGVGANVLTF.

Regarding this clonotype: A much larger clone sits a single nucleotide away, making a read error possible. CDR3 sequence: CASSWGTSGGYEQYF. The CDR3, as DNA: TGCGCCAGCAGCTGGGGGACTAGCGGGGGCTACGAGCAGTACTTC. The gene calls are TRBV5-1 and TRBJ2-7; 14 nucleotides match TRBD2. Germline CDR1 is SGHRS and CDR2 is YFSETQ. The CDR3 covers 15 residues. Trimming took 3 bases from V and 3 from J; bases not matched to a gene: 2.

With regard to this clonotype: The conserved final phenylalanine or tryptophan is absent from the CDR3, which likely points to a read error. The chain combines TRBV12-3 or TRBV12-4 with TRBJ2-7; no reliable D call. Trimming took 7 bases from V and 1 from J, leaving 11 bases between them. CDR3 size: 13 residues. In DNA, the CDR3 is TGTGCCAGCAACCGGTACGGATCCTACGAGCAGTACTCC. This codes for CASNRYGSYEQYS.

Regarding this clonotype: The junction differs from germline at one of its ends, possibly a read error. The chain uses TRBV10-3 and TRBJ2-6; TRBD2 aligns across 14 bases. In germline, CDR1 is ENHRY, CDR2 SYGVKD. The CDR3 runs to 20 residues. CDR3 nucleotides: TGTGCCATCAGTGAACAAGGGACTAGCGGGAGCGACTCTGTGGCCAACGTCCTGACTTTC. Its translation is CAISEQGTSGSDSVANVLTF.

A word on this clonotype: It is likely a read error, because the conserved phenylalanine at the end of the CDR3 is missing. CDR3 in amino acids: CASGRRLGGEQYL. CDR3 coding DNA: TGTGCCAGCGGCCGCCGACTAGGCGGCGAGCAGTACCTC. The V and J genes are TRBV5-4 and TRBJ2-7; TRBD2 might be the D (6 bases). This CDR3 contains 13 residues. Per the germline V gene, CDR1 is SGHNT and CDR2 is YYREEE (reference sequence). The ends were cut back, 7 bases at V and 6 bases at J, with 17 bases in the middle.

In regard to this clonotype: An end of the junction does not agree with germline; a read error may underlie this. The J gene is TRBJ1-4, the V gene TRBV14; 9 nucleotides agree with TRBD1. Germline CDR1 and CDR2: SGHDN and FVKESK. The CDR3 runs 13 residues. The CDR3 DNA reads TGTGACAGCAGCCAAGGGACAGGGAGGAAACTGTTTTTT. Translating it yields CDSSQGTGRKLFF.

To note about this clonotype: This CDR3 is missing its conserved last phenylalanine or tryptophan, likely due to a read error. This rearrangement joins TRBV10-3 to TRBJ2-6; 16 nucleotides match TRBD2. This CDR3 has 20 residues. Germline-derived CDR1 and CDR2 are ENHRY and SYGVKD. CDR3 region: CATSEHGTSGRDSGANALTY. CDR3 DNA sequence: TGTGCCACCAGTGAACATGGGACTAGCGGGAGGGACTCTGGGGCCAACGCCCTGACTTAC.

This clonotype has a handful of counts. This may arise from a read error, as a much more abundant clone is one base away. The chain recombines TRBV20-1 with TRBJ2-4; 8 bases match TRBD1. This CDR3 spans 13 amino acids. CDR1 DFQATT and CDR2 SNEGSKA come from the germline V gene (reference sequence). V trimming: 7 bases; J trimming: 6 bases; junction bases outside the gene matches: 8. For the CDR3, the DNA is TGCAGTGTTCCCGGACAGGGAGGAAACATTCAGTACTTC. Translated, it gives CSVPGQGGNIQYF.

This clonotype has only one observation. A much more abundant neighbour one base away suggests this may be a read error. This rearrangement joins TRBV7-9 to TRBJ1-6, with D possibly being TRBD1 (6 bases). Germline V gene data show CDR1 as SEHNR and CDR2 as FQNEAQ (reference sequence). The CDR3 extends over 14 amino acids. The CDR3 coding sequence is TGTGCCAGCAGCTTCGGGACACCTAATTCACTCCTCCACTTT. Its protein is CASSFGTPNSLLHF. Full variable domain (missing parts from reference TRBV7-9 and TRBJ1-6): DTGVSQNPRHKITKRGQNVTFRCDPISEHNRLYWYRQTLGQGPEFLTYFQNEAQLEKSRLLSDRFSAERPKGSFSTLEIQRTEQGDSAMYLCASSFGTPNSLLHFGNGTRLTVT.

V and J are TRBV2 and TRBJ2-7; 11 nucleotides agree with TRBD1. The CDR3 sequence is 14 residues long. CDR1 is SNHLY, CDR2 FYNNEI, per germline. V shed 7 bases and J 7 bases; nucleotides not matched to a gene: 9. The CDR3 DNA sequence: TGTGCCAGCAACCCCGGACAGGGGGCTAAAGAGCAGTACTTC. This translates into CASNPGQGAKEQYF. The entire variable domain, with the rest obtained from reference TRBV2 and TRBJ2-7, is as follows: EPEVTQTPSHQVTQMGQEVILRCVPISNHLYFYWYRQILGQKVEFLVSFYNNEISEKSEIFDDQFSVERPDGSNFTLKIRSTKLEDSAMYFCASNPGQGAKEQYFGPGTRLTVT.

On this clonotype: One end of the junction varies from germline; a read error may be responsible. The V call is TRBV5-4, the J call TRBJ2-2; 10 bases are shared with TRBD1. The CDR3 is made up of 16 amino acids. The germline CDR1 and CDR2 sequences are SGHNT and YYREEE (reference sequence). The CDR3 bases are TGTGCCAGCAGCTCTGACAGGGGGCGCGAAACCGAGGAGCTGTTTTTT. Protein: CASSSDRGRETEELFF.

This clonotype was seen repeatedly, ten times or more. A read error may account for a junction end that differs from germline. The chain carries TRBV5-5 and TRBJ2-3; possible D gene TRBD2, 5 bases. The CDR3 spans 15 residues. Germline CDR1 reads SGHKS; CDR2 reads YYEKEE (reference sequence). The CDR3 here is CASRRWGERPDKQYF. The CDR3 coding sequence is TGTGCCAGCAGACGGTGGGGAGAGCGGCCAGATAAGCAGTATTTT.

This clonotype was observed once. The V gene is TRBV20-1, the J gene TRBJ1-5; D call uncertain. Per germline, CDR1 DFQATT and CDR2 SNEGSKA (reference sequence). This CDR3 is built from 11 residues. V shed 7 bases and J shed 7 bases, with 11 bases lying between them. Here the CDR3 DNA reads TGCAGTGTTATATTTGAGCAGCCCCAGCATTTT. This encodes CSVIFEQPQHF.

Note on this clonotype: A much bigger clone sits one base away, suggesting this may be a read error. The chain links TRBV28 to TRBJ1-4; no clear D gene. Germline values: CDR1 MDHEN, CDR2 SYDVKM. This CDR3 spans 14 amino acids. V dropped 1 base and J dropped 7 bases, with 10 bases sitting between them. CDR3 region: CASSLFGGSEKLFF. The CDR3 DNA sequence: TGTGCCAGCAGTTTATTCGGTGGGAGTGAAAAACTGTTTTTT.